The present entry profiles one T cell receptor beta chain with its context. V lost 2 bases to trimming and J lost 1 base, with 9 bases between them. CDR1 and CDR2 from the germline V gene are SEHNR and FQNEAQ (reference sequence). The CDR3 length is 15 residues. The data were obtained in a study of blood T cell repertoires in COVID-19. The assay was immunoSEQ multiplex PCR, and TCRdb's table has in-frame clones only and misses some. The table records about 89,000 clones, roughly 80% of them present only once. Source material: peripheral blood. The chain uses TRBV7-9 and TRBJ2-1; a weak D match, TRBD2 (5 bases). The source is a human donor in a cohort sampled during active COVID-19. Here the CDR3 reads CASSLLSGSYNEQFF. The CDR3, as DNA: TGTGCCAGCAGCTTATTGTCGGGGTCCTACAATGAGCAGTTCTTC.